The entry that follows covers one T cell receptor beta chain sequence. Its target is unknown. Methods used by the authors: ImmunoSEQ junction-only sequences lacked quality scores, so their filtering differed. Here immunoSEQ multiplex PCR was the method, and the copy in TCRdb shows in-frame clones only, minus some. From that table come the V and J calls and clone size; the DNA was used to work out D and trimming. The repertoire holds millions of clones, with over 85% as singletons. The sample belongs to a study of shared clonotypes between healthy human individuals. Regarding the study as a whole: Naive CD4 clonotypes were shared across a handful of donors at approximately 5.3%. Inspection by rarefaction showed sorted-subset sequencing to be incomplete despite large depth.

The study separated CD4+ cells into CD45RA+ naive and CD45RA-negative memory subsets. Germline values: CDR1 LNHNV, CDR2 YYDKDF (reference sequence). The CDR3 is 14 amino acids. Trimming removed 0 bases from V and 5 bases from J, with 11 bases in between. What was sequenced was naive CD4+ T cells from PBMCs. Documented subset: CD45RA+ positively selected. The chain joins TRBV15 to TRBJ2-7; D perhaps matches TRBD1 (6 bases). This sequence was found in a man aged 18-30 years in good health. Some clones in this sample may be carry-over from other donors' samples. CDR3 bases: TGTGCCACCAGCAGAGATGGCAGGGGACACGAGCAGTACTTC. This encodes CATSRDGRGHEQYF.